This is a list of T cell receptor beta chains from one sample in a study of CD8 T cells in Susac syndrome. TCRdb re-derived calls from the immunoSEQ multiplex PCR reads in MiXCR, one entry per CDR3 protein. The table shows approximately 49,000 distinct CDR3 sequences, with 85% to 95% occurring only once. Sequences were obtained from CD8+ T cells from PBMCs. Source of these receptors: a human donor with Susac syndrome. The CDR3 runs from the conserved cysteine through the conserved F or W. A D gene is named only where the DNA matches it firmly. Only part of the rows carry a size: once, few, many, or a class if the clone is expanded.

clone size	D gene	J gene	V gene	CDR3 protein
.	TRBD1	TRBJ1-5	TRBV7-6	CASSLSGTDSNQPQHF
.	.	TRBJ1-1	TRBV2	CASMDTGLPTEAFF
.	.	TRBJ1-1	TRBV6-2/TRBV6-3	CASSYRTDTEAFF
.	.	TRBJ2-7	TRBV20-1	CSARDSDSSYEQYF
.	TRBD1	TRBJ1-2	TRBV20-1	CSATDRDYGYTF
.	TRBD2	TRBJ2-2	TRBV5-4	CASSLEGLADTGELFF
.	.	TRBJ2-5	TRBV9	CASSTGGGLIETQYF
.	.	TRBJ1-2	TRBV30	CASPRWNGSLYGYTF
.	TRBD2	TRBJ2-5	TRBV15	CATSGRAGPKTQYF
.	TRBD2	TRBJ2-1	TRBV30	CAWSVLGGGADEQFF
.	.	TRBJ2-2	TRBV13	CASSLKGSGAGELFF
.	.	TRBJ1-1	TRBV7-9	CASSSRTRAEAFF
.	.	TRBJ2-5	TRBV20-1	CSARVEGHETQYF
.	.	TRBJ1-1	TRBV7-9	CASSSNLNTEAFF
.	.	TRBJ2-2	TRBV28	CASRMMVGFAGELFF
.	.	TRBJ2-5	TRBV4-1	CASSPYHGGLETQYF
.	.	TRBJ2-1	TRBV7-2	CASSLASISSYNEQFF
.	TRBD1	TRBJ2-2	TRBV24-1	CATSDRQGGELFF
.	TRBD2	TRBJ2-7	TRBV15	CATSRVRGGYEQYF
.	.	TRBJ1-5	TRBV29-1	CSGGRDQPQHF
.	.	TRBJ1-1	TRBV19	CASSYGGATEAFF
.	TRBD2	TRBJ2-1	TRBV9	CASSPSGTYNEQFF
.	.	TRBJ2-6	TRBV5-6	CASSFLGLTTVLTF
.	.	TRBJ2-6	TRBV9	CASSVEVGDRERSGANVLTF
.	.	TRBJ2-5	TRBV23-1	CATRERGETQYF
once	TRBD1	TRBJ2-5	TRBV15	CATSRETYLPQTGSETQYF
.	.	TRBJ2-2	TRBV12-3/TRBV12-4	CASSLAGAVGTGELFF